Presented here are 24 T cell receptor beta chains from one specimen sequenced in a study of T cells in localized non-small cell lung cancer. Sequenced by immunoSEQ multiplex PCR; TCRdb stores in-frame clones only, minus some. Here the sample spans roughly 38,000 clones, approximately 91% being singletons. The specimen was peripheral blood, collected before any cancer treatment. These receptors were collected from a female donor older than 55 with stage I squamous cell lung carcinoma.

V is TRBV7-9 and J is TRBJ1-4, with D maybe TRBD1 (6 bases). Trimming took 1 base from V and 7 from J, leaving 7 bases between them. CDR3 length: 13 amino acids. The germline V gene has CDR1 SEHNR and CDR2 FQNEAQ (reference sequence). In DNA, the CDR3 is TGTGCCAGCAGCTTAGAAGGGGGTGAAAAACTGTTTTTT. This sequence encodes CASSLEGGEKLFF.

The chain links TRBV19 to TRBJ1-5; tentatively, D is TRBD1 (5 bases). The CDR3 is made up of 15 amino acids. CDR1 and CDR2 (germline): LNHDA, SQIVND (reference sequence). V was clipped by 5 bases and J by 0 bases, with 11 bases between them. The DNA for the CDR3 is TGTGCCAGTAGTTTGACTGGGGGTAGCAATCAGCCCCAGCATTTT. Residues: CASSLTGGSNQPQHF.

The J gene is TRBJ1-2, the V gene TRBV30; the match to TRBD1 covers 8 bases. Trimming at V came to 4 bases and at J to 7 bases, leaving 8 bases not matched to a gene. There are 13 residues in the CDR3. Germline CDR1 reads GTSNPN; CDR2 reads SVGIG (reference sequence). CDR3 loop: CAWNEQGARGYTF. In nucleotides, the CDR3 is TGTGCCTGGAATGAGCAGGGGGCGCGTGGCTACACCTTC.

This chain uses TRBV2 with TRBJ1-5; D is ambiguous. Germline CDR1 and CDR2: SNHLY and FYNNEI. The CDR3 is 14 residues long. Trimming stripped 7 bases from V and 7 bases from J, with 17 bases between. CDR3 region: CASTQYGVRQPQHF. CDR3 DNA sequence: TGTGCCAGCACCCAATATGGGGTTAGGCAGCCCCAGCATTTT.

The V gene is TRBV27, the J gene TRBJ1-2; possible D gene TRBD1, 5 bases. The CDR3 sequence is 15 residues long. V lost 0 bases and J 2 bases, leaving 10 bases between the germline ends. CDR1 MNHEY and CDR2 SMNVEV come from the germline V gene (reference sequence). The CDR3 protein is CASSLSSTGNYGYTF. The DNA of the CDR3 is TGTGCCAGCAGTTTATCGAGTACAGGAAACTATGGCTACACCTTC.

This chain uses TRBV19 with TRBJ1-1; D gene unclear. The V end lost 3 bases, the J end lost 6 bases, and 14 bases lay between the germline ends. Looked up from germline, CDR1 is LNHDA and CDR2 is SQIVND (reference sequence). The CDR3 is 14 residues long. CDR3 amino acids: CASSIWQVASEAFF. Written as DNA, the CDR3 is TGTGCCAGTAGTATTTGGCAGGTGGCCTCTGAAGCTTTCTTT.

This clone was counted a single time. This CDR3 is CAIGGTVNYGYTF. The CDR3 bases are TGTGCCATCGGCGGGACAGTGAACTATGGCTACACCTTC. V and J are TRBV10-3 and TRBJ1-2; TRBD1 aligns across 7 bases. J lost 2 bases, V lost 8 bases, and 5 bases had no gene match. The V gene's germline CDR1 is ENHRY and CDR2 SYGVKD. This CDR3 region has 13 residues.

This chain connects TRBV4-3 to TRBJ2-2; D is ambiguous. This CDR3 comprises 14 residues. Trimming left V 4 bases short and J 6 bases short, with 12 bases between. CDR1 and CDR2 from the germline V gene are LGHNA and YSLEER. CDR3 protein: CASSRRWAPGELFF. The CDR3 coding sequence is TGCGCCAGCAGCCGACGATGGGCCCCCGGGGAGCTGTTTTTT.

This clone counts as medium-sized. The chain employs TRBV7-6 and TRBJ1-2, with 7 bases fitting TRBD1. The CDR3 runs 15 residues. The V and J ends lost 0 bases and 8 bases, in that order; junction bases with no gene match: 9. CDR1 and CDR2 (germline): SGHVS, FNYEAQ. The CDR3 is CASSLARQGIGGYTF. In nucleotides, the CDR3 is TGTGCCAGCAGCTTAGCGCGACAGGGAATCGGCGGCTACACCTTC.

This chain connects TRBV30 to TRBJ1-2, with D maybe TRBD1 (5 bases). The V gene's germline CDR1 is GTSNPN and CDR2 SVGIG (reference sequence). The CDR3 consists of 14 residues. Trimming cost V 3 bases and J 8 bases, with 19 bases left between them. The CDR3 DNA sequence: TGTGCCTGGAGGCCCGGAGGGGCTGAATGGGGCTACACCTTC. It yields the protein CAWRPGGAEWGYTF.

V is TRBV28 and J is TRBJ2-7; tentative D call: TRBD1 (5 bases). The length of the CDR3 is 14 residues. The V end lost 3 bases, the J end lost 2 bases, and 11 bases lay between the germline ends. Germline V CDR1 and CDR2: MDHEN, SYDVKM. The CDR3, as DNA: TGTGCCAGCAGTTTTGGCAGGGTTCCCTACGAGCAGTACTTC. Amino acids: CASSFGRVPYEQYF.

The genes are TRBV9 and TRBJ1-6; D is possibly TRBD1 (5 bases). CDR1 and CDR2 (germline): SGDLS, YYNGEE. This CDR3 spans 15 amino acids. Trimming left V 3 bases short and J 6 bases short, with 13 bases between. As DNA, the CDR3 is TGTGCCAGCAGCGAAAGGGGCGCGGGTAATTCACCCCTCCACTTT. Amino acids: CASSERGAGNSPLHF.

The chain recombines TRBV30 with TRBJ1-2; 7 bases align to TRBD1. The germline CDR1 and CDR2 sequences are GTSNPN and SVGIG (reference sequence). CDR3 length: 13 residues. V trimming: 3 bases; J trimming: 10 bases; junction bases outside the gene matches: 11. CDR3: CAWRGGQRLDYTF. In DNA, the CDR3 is TGTGCCTGGAGGGGGGGACAGCGGCTTGACTACACCTTC.

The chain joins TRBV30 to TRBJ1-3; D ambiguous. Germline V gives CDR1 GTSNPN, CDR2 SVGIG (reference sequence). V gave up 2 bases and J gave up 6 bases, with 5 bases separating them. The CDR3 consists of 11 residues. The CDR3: CAWSPLNTIYF. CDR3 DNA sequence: TGTGCCTGGAGTCCTTTAAACACCATATATTTT.

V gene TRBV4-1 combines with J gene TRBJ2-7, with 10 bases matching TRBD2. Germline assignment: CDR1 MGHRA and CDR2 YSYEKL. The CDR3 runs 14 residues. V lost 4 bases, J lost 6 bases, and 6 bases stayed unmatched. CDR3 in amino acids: CASSLAGGKSEQYF. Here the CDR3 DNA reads TGCGCCAGCAGCCTAGCGGGAGGAAAGTCCGAGCAGTACTTC.

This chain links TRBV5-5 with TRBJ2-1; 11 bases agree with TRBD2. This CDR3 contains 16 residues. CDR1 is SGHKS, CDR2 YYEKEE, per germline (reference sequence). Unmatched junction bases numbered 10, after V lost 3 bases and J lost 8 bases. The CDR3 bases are TGTGCCAGCAGCTCCATAATAGCGGGAGGGGGGCATGAGCAGTTCTTC. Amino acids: CASSSIIAGGGHEQFF.

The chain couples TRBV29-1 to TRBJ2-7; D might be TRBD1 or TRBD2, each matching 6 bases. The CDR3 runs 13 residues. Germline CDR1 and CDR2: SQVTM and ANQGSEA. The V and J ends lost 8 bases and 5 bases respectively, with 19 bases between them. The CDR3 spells CSTEGGFPNEQYF. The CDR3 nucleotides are TGCAGCACTGAAGGGGGGTTTCCCAACGAGCAGTACTTC.

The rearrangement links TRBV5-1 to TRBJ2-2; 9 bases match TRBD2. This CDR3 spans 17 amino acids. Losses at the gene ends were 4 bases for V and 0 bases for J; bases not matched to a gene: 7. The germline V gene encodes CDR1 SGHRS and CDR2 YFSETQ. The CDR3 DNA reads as TGCGCCAGCAGCCCCCCTAGCGGGGCCGCGAACACCGGGGAGCTGTTTTTT. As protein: CASSPPSGAANTGELFF. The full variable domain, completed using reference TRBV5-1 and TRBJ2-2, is KAGVTQTPRYLIKTRGQQVTLSCSPISGHRSVSWYQQTPGQGLQFLFEYFSETQRNKGNFPGRFSGRQFSNSRSEMNVSTLELGDSALYLCASSPPSGAANTGELFFGEGSRLTVL.

The CDR3 region has the DNA TGTGCCAGCAGCCAAGATTGGGGGGCCTCGACATATGAAGAGACCCAGTACTTC. It codes for CASSQDWGASTYEETQYF. The gene calls are TRBV4-2 and TRBJ2-5; either TRBD1 or TRBD2 may supply D (6 bases each). V was cut by 0 bases and J by 3 bases, with 20 bases left in between. Germline V lookup: CDR1 LGHNA, CDR2 YNFKEQ. This CDR3 is 18 amino acids long.

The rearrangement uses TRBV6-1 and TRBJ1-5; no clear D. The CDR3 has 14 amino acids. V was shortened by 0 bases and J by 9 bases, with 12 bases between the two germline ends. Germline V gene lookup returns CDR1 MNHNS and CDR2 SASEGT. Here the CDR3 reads CASSEAGGPRPQHF. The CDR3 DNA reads TGTGCCAGCAGTGAAGCGGGCGGCCCGCGGCCCCAGCATTTT.

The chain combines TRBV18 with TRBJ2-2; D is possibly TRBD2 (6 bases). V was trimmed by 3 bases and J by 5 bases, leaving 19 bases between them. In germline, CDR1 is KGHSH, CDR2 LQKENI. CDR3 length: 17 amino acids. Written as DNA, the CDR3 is TGTGCCAGCTCACCCTCGATCGGGGGTGATAGGACCGGGGAGCTGTTTTTT. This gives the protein CASSPSIGGDRTGELFF.

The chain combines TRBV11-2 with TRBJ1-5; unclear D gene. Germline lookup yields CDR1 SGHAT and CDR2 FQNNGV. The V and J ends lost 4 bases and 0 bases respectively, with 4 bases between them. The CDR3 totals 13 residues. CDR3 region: CASSSLSNQPQHF. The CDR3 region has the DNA TGTGCCAGCAGCTCCCTTAGCAATCAGCCCCAGCATTTT.

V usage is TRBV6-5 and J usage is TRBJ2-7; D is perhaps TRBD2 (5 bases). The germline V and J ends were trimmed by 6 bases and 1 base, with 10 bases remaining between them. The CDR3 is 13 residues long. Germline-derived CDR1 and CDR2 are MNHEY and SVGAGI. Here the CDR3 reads CASRQRESYEQYF. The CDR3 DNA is TGTGCCAGCAGGCAGAGGGAATCCTACGAGCAGTACTTC.

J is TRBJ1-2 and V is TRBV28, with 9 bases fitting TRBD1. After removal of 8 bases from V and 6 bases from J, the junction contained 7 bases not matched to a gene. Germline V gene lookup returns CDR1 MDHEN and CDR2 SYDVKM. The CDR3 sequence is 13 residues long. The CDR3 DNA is TGTGCCAGCTCCGGGACAGGGAGAGATGGCTACACCTTC. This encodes CASSGTGRDGYTF.